The 21 T cell receptor beta chains below come from one sample, sequenced in a study of T cells in women clearing cervical HPV infection. Assay used: immunoSEQ multiplex PCR; TCRdb lists only in-frame clones, some missing. This table holds around 30,000 clones. Sequencing was carried out using blood buffy coat. The receptors shown here come from a woman aged 18 to 75 with a cervical HPV16 infection that either progressed to CIN3+ or cleared (not recorded which).

As for this clone: The read terminates 3 residues ahead of where the CDR3 ends, so the germline J gene completes it. This chain connects TRBV19 to TRBJ2-1, with TRBD1 matching 9 bases. With 10 bases clipped from V and 2 bases from J, the junction kept 6 bases outside the gene matches. The CDR3 extends over 14 amino acids. Germline V gives CDR1 LNHDA, CDR2 SQIVND (reference sequence). Here the CDR3 reads CATHRDRAYNEQFF. The sequenced part of the CDR3 DNA is TGTGCCACCCACCGGGACAGGGCCTACAATGAG.

Turning to this clone: The read stops 3 residues short of the end of the CDR3; the missing end is completed from the germline J gene. The chain has TRBV6-2 or TRBV6-3 and TRBJ2-2; 7 positions agree with TRBD1. The CDR3 totals 15 residues. CDR1 is MNHEY and CDR2 is SVGEGT in the germline V gene. V trimming: 0 bases; J trimming: 6 bases; junction bases outside the gene matches: 4. The DNA read from the CDR3 is TGTGCCAGCAGTTACTCGAGGGGGCATGCCGGGGAG. Its translation: CASSYSRGHAGE. The full-length CDR3 reads as CASSYSRGHAGELFF.

In the case of this clone: With the read ending 3 residues before the CDR3 end, the germline J gene is used to fill in that end. J is TRBJ2-2 and V is TRBV20-1, with 10 bases fitting TRBD2. In germline, CDR1 is DFQATT, CDR2 SNEGSKA (reference sequence). This CDR3 has 16 residues. V lost 6 bases and J lost 7; bases outside the gene matches: 14. The CDR3 loop reads CSAPNPAGGFDGELFF. The part of the CDR3 DNA that was read is TGCAGTGCACCCAACCCAGCGGGGGGGTTCGACGGGGAG.

As to this clone: Read coverage stops 3 residues before the CDR3 terminus; the germline J gene supplies the remainder. The genes are TRBV7-9 and TRBJ1-2, with D possibly being TRBD1 (6 bases). V lost 5 bases to trimming and J lost 4 bases, with 11 bases between them. Germline CDR1 is SEHNR and CDR2 is FQNEAQ (reference sequence). This CDR3 has 13 residues. CDR3 amino acids: CASSGTGRYGYTF. The sequenced part of the CDR3 DNA is TGTGCCAGCAGCGGAACAGGGCGCTATGGC.

Comment on this clone: The read ends 3 residues before the CDR3 terminus; that terminus is restored from the germline J gene. The chain is built from TRBV5-1 and TRBJ2-7, with 7 nucleotides matching TRBD1. The CDR3 consists of 14 residues. V lost 4 bases to trimming and J lost 5 bases; unmatched junction nucleotides: 9. Germline loops: CDR1 SGHRS, CDR2 YFSETQ. The CDR3: CASSPGTEGNEQYF. The DNA read from the CDR3 is TGCGCCAGCAGCCCCGGGACAGAAGGTAACGAG.

Concerning this clone: The read finishes 3 residues shy of the CDR3 end, and the germline J gene is used to complete it. The V gene is TRBV15, the J gene TRBJ1-6; 8 bases fit TRBD1. This CDR3 is built from 15 residues. Germline loops: CDR1 LNHNV, CDR2 YYDKDF (reference sequence). The junction had 6 bases not matched to a gene; V was cut back by 0 bases and J by 11 bases. CDR3 DNA (partial): TGTGCCACCAGCAGAGAATTGGACAGGGCGGCACCC. It translates to CATSRELDRAAP. In full, the CDR3 reads CATSRELDRAAPLHF.

Regarding this clone: Sequencing ends 3 residues short of the CDR3 end; the germline J gene provides the rest. The chain carries TRBV5-1 and TRBJ2-2, with D unclear. The CDR3 is 15 amino acids. V lost 0 bases and J lost 0, with 6 bases in between. Per the germline V gene, CDR1 is SGHRS and CDR2 is YFSETQ. CDR3 DNA (partial): TGCGCCAGCAGCTTGGTTAGAACGAACACCGGGGAG. Amino acids: CASSLVRTNTGE. The entire CDR3 protein is CASSLVRTNTGELFF.

With regard to this clone: The CDR3 end is not reached by the read, which stops 3 residues before it; the germline J gene fills it in. The rearrangement uses TRBV30 and TRBJ2-5, with D possibly matching TRBD1 (5 bases). Trimming cost V 2 bases and J 5 bases, with 9 bases left between them. Germline CDR1 is GTSNPN and CDR2 is SVGIG (reference sequence). The CDR3 totals 12 residues. CDR3 DNA, as far as it was read: TGTGCCTGGAGTCTGGGGCTGGAGACC. It is translated as CAWSLGLET. The full CDR3 protein is CAWSLGLETQYF. The full variable domain, in which reference TRBV30 and TRBJ2-5 provide the parts outside the CDR3, is SQTIHQWPATLVQPVGSPLSLECTVEGTSNPNLYWYRQAAGRGLQLLFYSVGIGQISSEVPQNLSASRPQDRQFILSSKKLLLSDSGFYLCAWSLGLETQYFGPGTRLLVL.

With regard to this clone: Read coverage stops 3 residues before the CDR3 terminus; the germline J gene supplies the remainder. The gene calls are TRBV4-1 and TRBJ2-4, with 10 bases that match TRBD1. Germline CDR1 MGHRA, CDR2 YSYEKL. Trimming removed 3 bases from V and 7 bases from J; junction bases left unmatched: 9. The CDR3 runs to 16 residues. The CDR3 protein is CASSHRQGTGVNIQYF. Partial CDR3 DNA: TGCGCCAGCAGCCACCGACAGGGGACAGGGGTGAACATT.

A remark on this clone: The read is 3 residues too short to cover the CDR3 end, so that end is filled in from the germline J gene. The V gene is TRBV6-1, the J gene TRBJ2-3; the D gene is possibly TRBD1 (5 bases). The CDR3 loop spans 15 amino acids. Germline CDR1 reads MNHNS; CDR2 reads SASEGT. The CDR3 reads CASREQAPPNQPQYF. CDR3 DNA (partial): TGTGCCAGCAGGGAACAGGCTCCTCCGAATCAGCCG.

For this clone: The read is 3 residues too short to cover the CDR3 end, so that end is filled in from the germline J gene. The V call is TRBV7-2, the J call TRBJ2-7, with TRBD2 matching over 13 bases. Per the germline V gene, CDR1 is SGHTA and CDR2 is FQGNSA. With 5 bases clipped from V and 2 bases from J, the junction kept 3 bases outside the gene matches. This CDR3 region has 15 residues. The CDR3 DNA, read in part, is TGTGCCAGCAGCAAAACTAGCGGGGGGGCCTACGAG. Translating it yields CASSKTSGGAYE. The entire CDR3 reads CASSKTSGGAYEQYF. Full variable domain (remainder filled in from reference TRBV7-2 and TRBJ2-7): GAGVSQSPSNKVTEKGKDVELRCDPISGHTALYWYRQSLGQGLEFLIYFQGNSAPDKSGLPSDRFSAERTGGSVSTLTIQRTQQEDSAVYLCASSKTSGGAYEQYFGPGTRLTVT.

Note on this clone: Read data end 3 residues before the CDR3 end; the end is taken from the germline J gene. This chain connects TRBV20-1 to TRBJ2-1; 8 positions match TRBD1. CDR1 is DFQATT and CDR2 is SNEGSKA in the germline V gene (reference sequence). The ends lost 3 bases at V and 7 bases at J; junction bases unmatched: 2. This CDR3 spans 12 amino acids. The sequenced part of the CDR3 DNA is TGCAGTGCTAGTAGACAGGGGAATGAG. Amino acid sequence: CSASRQGNE. The entire CDR3 is CSASRQGNEQFF.

To note about this clone: The read comes to an end 3 residues before the CDR3 does, leaving the germline J gene to fill in the end. This chain links TRBV19 with TRBJ1-5; tentatively, D is TRBD1 (6 bases). The V and J ends lost 6 bases and 4 bases respectively, with 13 bases between them. The CDR3 consists of 14 residues. Germline assignment: CDR1 LNHDA and CDR2 SQIVND (reference sequence). The CDR3 here is CASRTGLWNQPQHF. The DNA read from the CDR3 is TGTGCCAGTAGAACAGGGTTGTGGAATCAGCCC.

Remarks on this clone: Coverage ceases 3 residues before the CDR3 finishes, and the germline J gene fills in the end. The rearrangement links TRBV5-3 to TRBJ2-2; 7 nucleotides match TRBD2. TRBV5-3 counts as an open reading frame of uncertain function. V shed 0 bases, J shed 0 bases, and the junction held 2 bases outside the gene matches. This CDR3 region has 16 residues. CDR3 DNA, as far as it was read: TGTGCCAGAAGCTTGGGCCTAGCGGCGAACACCGGGGAG. Translation gives CARSLGLAANTGE. The whole CDR3 reads CARSLGLAANTGELFF.

As regards this clone: The CDR3 extends 3 residues past the end of the read, so its final part is completed from the germline J gene. The chain recombines TRBV7-2 with TRBJ1-2; TRBD1 matches at 8 bases. This CDR3 contains 13 residues. The junction had 6 bases not matched to a gene; V was cut back by 5 bases and J by 7 bases. CDR1 and CDR2 (germline): SGHTA, FQGNSA. The CDR3 loop is CASSIRGRGGYTF. The CDR3 bases that were read are TGTGCCAGCAGCATCAGGGGGCGCGGTGGC.

As to this clone: The CDR3 is cut off 3 residues early in the read; its end comes from the germline J gene. The rearrangement joins TRBV27 to TRBJ2-2; D perhaps matches TRBD1 (7 bases). Trimming shortened V by 1 base and J by 4 bases, and 16 bases separated the two germline ends. The CDR3 totals 17 residues. Germline CDR1 MNHEY, CDR2 SMNVEV (reference sequence). CDR3 bases read: TGTGCCAGCAGTTTATGGTCAGGGGGAGGAGGCACCGGGGAG. Amino acid sequence: CASSLWSGGGGTGE. The complete CDR3 reads CASSLWSGGGGTGELFF.

Notes on this clone: Read coverage stops 3 residues before the CDR3 terminus; the germline J gene supplies the remainder. This chain connects TRBV6-2 or TRBV6-3 to TRBJ2-7, with a weak D call TRBD1 (6 bases). There are 13 residues in the CDR3. The germline V gene has CDR1 MNHEY and CDR2 SVGEGT. V was shortened by 6 bases and J by 3 bases, with 12 bases between the two germline ends. The CDR3 bases that were read are TGTGCCAGCAGCATTTCAGGGGACTACGAG. This gives the protein CASSISGDYE. The CDR3 reads in full as CASSISGDYEQYF.

About this clone itself: The read finishes 3 residues shy of the CDR3 end, and the germline J gene is used to complete it. The chain couples TRBV20-1 to TRBJ2-3, with D possibly being TRBD1 (6 bases). Germline V gene data show CDR1 as DFQATT and CDR2 as SNEGSKA (reference sequence). Trimming shortened V by 4 bases and J by 6 bases, and 11 bases separated the two germline ends. There are 12 residues in the CDR3. CDR3 DNA (partial): TGCAGTGCTACCCGACAGGCGGATACG. Translation: CSATRQADT. From start to end, the CDR3 is CSATRQADTQYF.

Points on this clone: The read terminates 3 residues ahead of where the CDR3 ends, so the germline J gene completes it. The chain has TRBV11-3 and TRBJ2-7; no clear D. In germline, CDR1 is SGHNT, CDR2 YENEEA. This CDR3 is built from 11 residues. V shed 5 bases and J shed 4 bases, with 6 bases lying between them. The CDR3 bases that were read are TGTGCCAGCAGCGCACGGTACGAG. It translates to CASSARYE. The whole CDR3 is CASSARYEQYF.

The DNA read from the CDR3 is TGTGCCAGCAGCTTAGTCGGACTAGCAACAGATACG. This sequence encodes CASSLVGLATDT. The whole CDR3 protein is CASSLVGLATDTQYF. J is TRBJ2-3 and V is TRBV11-2; 8 bases are shared with TRBD2. The CDR3 extends 3 residues past the end of the read, so its final part is completed from the germline J gene. Germline values: CDR1 SGHAT, CDR2 FQNNGV. Losses at the gene ends were 1 base for V and 3 bases for J; bases not matched to a gene: 3. CDR3 length: 15 residues.

To note about this clone: The read terminates 3 residues before the CDR3 end, so the remaining end is supplied by the germline J gene. The V and J genes are TRBV11-2 and TRBJ2-1, with TRBD1 as a possible D gene (5 bases). V was cut by 3 bases and J by 9 bases, with 9 bases left in between. The germline gives CDR1 SGHAT, CDR2 FQNNGV. CDR3 length: 12 residues. CDR3 in amino acids: CASSFREAEQFF. The CDR3 bases that were read are TGTGCCAGCAGCTTCAGGGAAGCTGAG.